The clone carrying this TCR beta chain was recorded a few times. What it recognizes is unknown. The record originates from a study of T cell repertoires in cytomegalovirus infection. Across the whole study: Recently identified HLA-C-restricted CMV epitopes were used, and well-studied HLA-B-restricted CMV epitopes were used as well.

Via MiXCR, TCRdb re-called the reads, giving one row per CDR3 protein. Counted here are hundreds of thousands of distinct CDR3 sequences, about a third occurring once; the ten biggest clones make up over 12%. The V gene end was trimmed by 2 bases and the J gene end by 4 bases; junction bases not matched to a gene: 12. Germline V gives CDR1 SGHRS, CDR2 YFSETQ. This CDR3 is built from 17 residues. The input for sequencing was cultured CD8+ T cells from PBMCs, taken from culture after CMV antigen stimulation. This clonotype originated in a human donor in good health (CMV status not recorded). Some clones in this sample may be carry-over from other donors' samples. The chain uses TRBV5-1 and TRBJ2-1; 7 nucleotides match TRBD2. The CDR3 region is CASSFYRSMGGYNEQFF. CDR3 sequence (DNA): TGCGCCAGCAGCTTTTATCGCTCCATGGGGGGGTACAATGAGCAGTTCTTC.